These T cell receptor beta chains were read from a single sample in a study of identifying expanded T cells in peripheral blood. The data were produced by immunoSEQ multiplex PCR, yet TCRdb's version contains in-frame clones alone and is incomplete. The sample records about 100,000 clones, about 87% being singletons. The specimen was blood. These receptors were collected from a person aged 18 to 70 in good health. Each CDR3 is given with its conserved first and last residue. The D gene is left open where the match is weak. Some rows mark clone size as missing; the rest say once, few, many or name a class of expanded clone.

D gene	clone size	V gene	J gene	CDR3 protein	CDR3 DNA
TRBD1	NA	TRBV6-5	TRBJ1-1	CASSLGQYTEAFF	TGTGCCAGCAGTTTGGGACAGTACACTGAAGCTTTCTTT
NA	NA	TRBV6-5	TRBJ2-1	CASSYSGTPRYNEQFF	TGTGCCAGCAGTTACTCGGGCACGCCCCGGTACAATGAGCAGTTCTTC
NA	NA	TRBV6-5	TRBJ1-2	CASSYSNAGGYTF	TGTGCCAGCAGTTACTCGAACGCGGGGGGCTACACCTTC
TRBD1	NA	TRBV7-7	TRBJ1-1	CASSKTGDTEAFF	TGTGCCAGCAGCAAGACAGGGGACACTGAAGCTTTCTTT
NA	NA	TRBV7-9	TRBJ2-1	CASSLAGGNEQFF	TGTGCCAGCAGCTTAGCGGGGGGCAATGAGCAGTTCTTC
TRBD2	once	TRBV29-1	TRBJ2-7	CSARTSYEQYF	TGCAGCGCTAGGACTAGCTACGAGCAGTACTTC
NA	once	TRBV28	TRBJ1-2	CASSPATKVYTF	TGTGCCAGCAGTCCTGCAACCAAAGTCTACACCTTC
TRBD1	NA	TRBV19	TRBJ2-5	CASSNRDSQTQYF	TGTGCCAGTAGTAACAGGGACAGCCAGACCCAGTACTTC
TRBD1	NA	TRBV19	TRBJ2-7	CASKAGTGGYEQYF	TGTGCCAGTAAGGCCGGGACAGGGGGATACGAGCAGTACTTC
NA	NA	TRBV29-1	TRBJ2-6	CSVGFSGANVLTF	TGCAGCGTTGGGTTCTCTGGGGCCAACGTCCTGACTTTC
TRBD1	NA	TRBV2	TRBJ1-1	CASSPDRGAFF	TGTGCCAGCAGTCCGGACAGGGGAGCTTTCTTT
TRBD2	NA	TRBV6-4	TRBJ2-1	CASSEWGGVNNEQFF	TGTGCCAGCAGTGAGTGGGGGGGGGTCAACAATGAGCAGTTCTTC
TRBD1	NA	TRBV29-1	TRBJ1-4	CSVGRTGTNEKLFF	TGCAGCGTCGGAAGGACAGGGACTAATGAAAAACTGTTTTTT
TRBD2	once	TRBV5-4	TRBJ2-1	CASSLVGGSSYNEQFF	TGTGCCAGCAGCTTGGTGGGGGGGAGCTCCTACAATGAGCAGTTCTTC
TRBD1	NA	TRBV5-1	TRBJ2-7	CASRFRTGSYEQYF	TGCGCCAGCCGGTTCCGGACAGGGTCGTACGAGCAGTACTTC
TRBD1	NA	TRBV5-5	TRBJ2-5	CASSLEQGAGETQYF	TGTGCCAGCAGCTTGGAACAGGGGGCAGGGGAGACCCAGTACTTC
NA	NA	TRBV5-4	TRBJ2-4	CASSLPGAGIKNIQYF	TGTGCCAGCAGCCTACCCGGGGCGGGGATCAAAAACATTCAGTACTTC
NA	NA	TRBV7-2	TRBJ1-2	CASSLVPGQGYTF	TGTGCCAGCAGCTTAGTCCCAGGGCAGGGCTACACCTTC
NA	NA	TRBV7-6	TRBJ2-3	CASSFEPGSGRVGYTDTQYF	TGTGCCAGCAGCTTCGAACCAGGGTCGGGGCGCGTGGGATACACAGATACGCAGTATTTT
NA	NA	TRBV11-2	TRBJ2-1	CASSLTPSSGYINEQFF	TGTGCCAGCAGCTTAACCCCGAGCTCAGGGTACATCAATGAGCAGTTCTTC
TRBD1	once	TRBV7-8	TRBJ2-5	CASSAPSGGKKTQYF	TGTGCCAGCAGCGCCCCATCAGGGGGCAAGAAGACCCAGTACTTC
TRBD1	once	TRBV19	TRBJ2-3	CASSLGTGVRTDTQYF	TGTGCCAGTAGTCTAGGGACAGGGGTTCGCACAGATACGCAGTATTTT
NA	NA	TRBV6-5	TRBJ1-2	CASSPTGKYGYTF	TGTGCCAGCAGCCCCACAGGAAAGTATGGCTACACCTTC
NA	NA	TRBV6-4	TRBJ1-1	CASIGDGSTEAFF	TGTGCCAGCATTGGGGATGGGAGCACTGAAGCTTTCTTT
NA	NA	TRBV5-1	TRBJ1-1	CASQSNMNTEAFF	TGCGCCAGCCAATCTAACATGAACACTGAAGCTTTCTTT
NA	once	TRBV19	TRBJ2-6	CASSITGPGANVLTF	TGTGCCAGTAGTATTACGGGGCCTGGGGCCAACGTCCTGACTTTC
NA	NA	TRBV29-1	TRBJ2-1	CSVEGGGIISSYNEQFF	TGCAGCGTTGAAGGGGGCGGGATTATAAGCTCCTACAATGAGCAGTTCTTC
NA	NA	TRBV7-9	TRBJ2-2	CASSFSGDGELFF	TGTGCCAGCAGCTTTAGTGGGGACGGGGAGCTGTTTTTT
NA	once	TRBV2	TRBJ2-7	CASSEDGLTYEQYF	TGTGCCAGCAGTGAAGACGGACTTACCTACGAGCAGTACTTC
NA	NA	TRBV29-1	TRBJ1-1	CSVEASGKGIHTEAFF	TGCAGCGTTGAAGCGTCAGGGAAAGGGATTCACACTGAAGCTTTCTTT
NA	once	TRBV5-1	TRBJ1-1	CASSDGRVRETEAFF	TGCGCCAGCAGCGATGGACGGGTTCGCGAAACTGAAGCTTTCTTT
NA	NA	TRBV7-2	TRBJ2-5	CASSPPWETQYF	TGTGCCAGCAGCCCCCCCTGGGAGACCCAGTACTTC
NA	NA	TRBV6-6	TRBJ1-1	CASSRTAYTEAFF	TGTGCCAGCAGTAGGACAGCTTACACTGAAGCTTTCTTT
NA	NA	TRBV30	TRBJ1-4	CAWSVPGGRNEKLFF	TGTGCCTGGAGTGTACCTGGCGGAAGAAATGAAAAACTGTTTTTT
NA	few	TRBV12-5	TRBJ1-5	CASGLGSEFQPQHF	TGTGCTAGTGGTTTAGGGTCCGAGTTTCAGCCCCAGCATTTT
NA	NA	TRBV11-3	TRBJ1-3	CASSPFNSGNTIYF	TGTGCCAGCAGCCCCTTTAACTCTGGAAACACCATATATTTT
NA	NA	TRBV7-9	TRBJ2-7	CASSLGQASYEQYF	TGTGCCAGCAGCTTAGGCCAGGCATCCTACGAGCAGTACTTC
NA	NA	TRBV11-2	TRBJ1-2	CASSFEGDGYTF	TGTGCCAGCAGCTTCGAGGGGGACGGCTACACCTTC
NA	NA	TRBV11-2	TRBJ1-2	CASSLQGGYGYTF	TGTGCCAGCAGCCTACAGGGAGGCTATGGCTACACCTTC